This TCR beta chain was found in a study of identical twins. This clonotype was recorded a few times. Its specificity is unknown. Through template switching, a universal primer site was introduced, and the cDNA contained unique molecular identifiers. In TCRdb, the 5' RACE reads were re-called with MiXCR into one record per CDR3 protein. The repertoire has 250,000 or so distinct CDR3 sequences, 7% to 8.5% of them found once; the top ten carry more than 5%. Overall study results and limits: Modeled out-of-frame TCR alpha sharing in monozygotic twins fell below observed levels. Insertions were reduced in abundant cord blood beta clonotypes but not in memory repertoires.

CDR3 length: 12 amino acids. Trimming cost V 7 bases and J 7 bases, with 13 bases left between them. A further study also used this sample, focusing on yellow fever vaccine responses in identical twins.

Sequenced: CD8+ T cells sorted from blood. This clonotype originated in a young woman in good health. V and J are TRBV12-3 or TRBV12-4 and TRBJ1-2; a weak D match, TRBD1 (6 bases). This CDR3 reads CASTLGGSGYTF. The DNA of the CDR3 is TGTGCCAGCACCTTAGGGGGGTCTGGCTACACCTTC.